Below are 10 T cell receptor beta chains sequenced from a single sample in a study of T cell clonality in common variable immunodeficiency (dated by TCRdb to the mid-2010s). General conclusions and limits of the study: CVID TCRbeta sequences reportedly showed fewer deletions and N-nucleotide insertions and lacked highly modified clones with 13 or more V deletions.

Library generation was performed with the immunoSEQ multiplex PCR assay. The immuneACCESS repertoire file appears here via TCRdb, limited to in-frame rearrangements. These files lack a portion of the clones; in checked studies, under half of the deficit traces to unresolved V genes, and the cause of the others is not known. This sample has about 26,000 clones in the table, none counted a single time. Under 4.5% of the sample is in the top ten clones. These receptors' antigens are unknown. The material sequenced was peripheral blood mononuclear cells. The receptors here all came from a human donor with common variable immunodeficiency.

This clone was seen a handful of times. The sequence runs out 3 residues before the end of the CDR3; the remainder is reconstructed from the germline J gene. The rearrangement uses TRBV5-5 and TRBJ2-7; perhaps TRBD2 as D (5 bases). The CDR3 has 15 residues. The V end lost 1 base, the J end lost 0 bases, and 11 bases lay between the germline ends. Germline V CDR1 and CDR2: SGHKS, YYEKEE (reference sequence). This CDR3 reads CASSLSPGDSYEQYF. The CDR3 DNA, read in part, is TGTGCCAGCAGCTTGTCCCCCGGGGACTCCTACGAG.

CDR3 DNA (partial): TGTGCCAGTAGGGACGCGGACAGATATGGC. Translated, it gives CASRDADRYG. The complete CDR3 sequence is CASRDADRYGYTF. The rearrangement links TRBV19 to TRBJ1-2, with TRBD1 as a possible D gene (6 bases). The read ends 3 residues early relative to the CDR3; the germline J gene fills the gap. V lost 6 bases, J lost 5 bases, and 13 bases lay in between. Germline CDR1 LNHDA, CDR2 SQIVND (reference sequence). The CDR3 has 13 amino acids.

This clone was counted only a few times. The CDR3 is cut off 3 residues early in the read; its end comes from the germline J gene. The chain combines TRBV30 with TRBJ2-5, with TRBD1 matching 11 bases. The V and J ends lost 3 bases and 5 bases, in that order; junction bases with no gene match: 5. CDR3 length: 14 residues. Looked up from germline, CDR1 is GTSNPN and CDR2 is SVGIG (reference sequence). The sequenced CDR3 bases are TGTGCCTGGAGGAGGGACAGGGGGTTGGAGACC. Amino acid sequence: CAWRRDRGLET. The full-length CDR3 reads as CAWRRDRGLETQYF.

Concerning this clone: The CDR3 extends 3 residues past the end of the read, so its final part is completed from the germline J gene. This chain connects TRBV2 to TRBJ2-1; 7 bases agree with TRBD2. Germline V gene sequence: CDR1 SNHLY, CDR2 FYNNEI. The ends lost 7 bases at V and 4 bases at J; junction bases unmatched: 7. CDR3 length: 14 residues. Here the CDR3 reads CASNYQGGYNEQFF. The covered CDR3 bases are TGTGCCAGCAACTACCAGGGAGGGTACAATGAG.

For this clone: The sequenced fragment ends 3 residues before the CDR3 boundary, so the rest is inferred from the germline J gene. The chain employs TRBV2 and TRBJ1-5; 8 positions match TRBD1. The CDR3 runs 15 residues. Trimming cost V 2 bases and J 6 bases; bases outside gene matches: 6. CDR1 and CDR2 from the germline V gene are SNHLY and FYNNEI. Partial CDR3 DNA: TGTGCCAGCAGTGAATTCGGACAGGGTAGTCAGCCC. Protein: CASSEFGQGSQP. The whole CDR3 sequence is CASSEFGQGSQPQHF.

This clone was seen at least ten times. From the germline J gene comes the end of the CDR3, since the read stops 3 residues before it. The genes are TRBV5-1 and TRBJ1-2; D might be TRBD1 (6 bases). Between the trimmed V and J ends, which lost 7 bases and 4 bases, there was a span of 14 bases. There are 13 residues in the CDR3. Germline CDR1 reads SGHRS; CDR2 reads YFSETQ. CDR3 in amino acids: CASSNRESYGYTF. The sequenced CDR3 bases are TGCGCCAGCTCCAACAGGGAGAGCTATGGC.

This clone was picked up many times. The read comes to an end 3 residues before the CDR3 does, leaving the germline J gene to fill in the end. The rearrangement uses TRBV7-4 and TRBJ1-5; 8 nucleotides line up with TRBD1. Trimming removed 1 base from V and 6 bases from J; junction bases left unmatched: 5. Germline CDR1 SGHVT, CDR2 SQSDAQ. This CDR3 has 15 residues. This chain's CDR3 is CASSLGQGQGQPQHF. The DNA read from the CDR3 is TGTGCCAGCAGCTTAGGACAGGGGCAGGGTCAGCCC.

As regards this clone: The read is 3 residues too short to cover the CDR3 end, so that end is filled in from the germline J gene. This sequence joins TRBV7-9 and TRBJ1-2; the match to TRBD1 covers 7 bases. Germline-derived CDR1 and CDR2 are SEHNR and FQNEAQ (reference sequence). This CDR3 has 14 amino acids. The covered CDR3 bases are TGTGCCAGCAGACATCAGACAGGGATTGGAGGC. It is translated as CASRHQTGIGG. The full CDR3 protein is CASRHQTGIGGYTF.

Worth noting for this clone: The sequence runs out 3 residues before the end of the CDR3; the remainder is reconstructed from the germline J gene. The chain is built from TRBV30 and TRBJ1-4; TRBD1 matches 8 bases. The CDR3 totals 14 residues. V shed 3 bases and J 8 bases; nucleotides not matched to a gene: 8. Germline assignment: CDR1 GTSNPN and CDR2 SVGIG (reference sequence). CDR3 DNA (partial): TGTGCCTGGAGCGCCGGGACAGGCGGGGAAAAA. This encodes CAWSAGTGGEK. The whole CDR3 sequence reads CAWSAGTGGEKLFF. Full variable domain (outside the CDR3, taken from reference TRBV30 and TRBJ1-4): SQTIHQWPATLVQPVGSPLSLECTVEGTSNPNLYWYRQAAGRGLQLLFYSVGIGQISSEVPQNLSASRPQDRQFILSSKKLLLSDSGFYLCAWSAGTGGEKLFFGSGTQLSVL.

This clone was recorded at least ten times. Read coverage stops 3 residues before the CDR3 terminus; the germline J gene supplies the remainder. The genes are TRBV5-1 and TRBJ2-5; tentative D call: TRBD1 (6 bases). Germline V gene sequence: CDR1 SGHRS, CDR2 YFSETQ. The CDR3 is 16 residues long. Trimming left V 2 bases short and J 1 base short, with 15 bases between. Here the CDR3 reads CASSFSGQSFQETQYF. Incomplete CDR3 DNA: TGCGCCAGCAGCTTTTCTGGACAGTCGTTCCAAGAGACC.